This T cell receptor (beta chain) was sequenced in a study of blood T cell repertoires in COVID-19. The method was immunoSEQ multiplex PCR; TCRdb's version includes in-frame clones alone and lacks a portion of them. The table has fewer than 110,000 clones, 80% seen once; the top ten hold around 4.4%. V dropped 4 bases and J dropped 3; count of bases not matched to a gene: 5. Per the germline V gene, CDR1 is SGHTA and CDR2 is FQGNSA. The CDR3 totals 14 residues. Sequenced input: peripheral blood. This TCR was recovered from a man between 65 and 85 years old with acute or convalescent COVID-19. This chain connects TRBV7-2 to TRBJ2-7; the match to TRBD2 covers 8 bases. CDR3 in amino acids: CASSSLAGLYEQYF. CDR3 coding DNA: TGTGCCAGCAGCTCCTTAGCGGGGCTCTACGAGCAGTACTTC.